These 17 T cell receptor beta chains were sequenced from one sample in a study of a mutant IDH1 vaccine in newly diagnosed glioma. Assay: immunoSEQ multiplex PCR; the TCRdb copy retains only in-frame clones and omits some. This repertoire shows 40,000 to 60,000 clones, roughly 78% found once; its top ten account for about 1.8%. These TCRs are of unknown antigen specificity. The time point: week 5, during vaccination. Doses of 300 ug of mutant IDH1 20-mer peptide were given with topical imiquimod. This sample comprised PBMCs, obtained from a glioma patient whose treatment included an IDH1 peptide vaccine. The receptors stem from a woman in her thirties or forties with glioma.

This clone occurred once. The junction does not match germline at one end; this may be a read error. CDR3 nucleotides: TGTGCTAGCAGCTTAGCGGACGGAGACACAGATACGCAGTATTTT. Translation: CASSLADGDTDTQYF. The chain recombines TRBV7-7 with TRBJ2-3, with D possibly being TRBD2 (6 bases). This CDR3 contains 15 residues. Germline values: CDR1 SSHAT, CDR2 FNYEAQ (reference sequence). The full variable domain, its missing parts supplied by reference TRBV7-7 and TRBJ2-3, is GAGVSQSPRYKVTKRGQDVTLRCDPISSHATLYWYQQALGQGPEFLTYFNYEAQPDKSGLPSDRFSAERPEGSISTLTIQRTEQRDSAMYRCASSLADGDTDTQYFGPGTRLTVL.

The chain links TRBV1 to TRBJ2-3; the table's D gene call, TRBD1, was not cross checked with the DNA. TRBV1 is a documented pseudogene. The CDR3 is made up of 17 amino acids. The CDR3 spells CTSSQEDGQGEANTQYF. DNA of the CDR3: TGCACCAGCAGCCAAGAGGATGGGCAGGGGGAGGCAAATACGCAGTATTTT.

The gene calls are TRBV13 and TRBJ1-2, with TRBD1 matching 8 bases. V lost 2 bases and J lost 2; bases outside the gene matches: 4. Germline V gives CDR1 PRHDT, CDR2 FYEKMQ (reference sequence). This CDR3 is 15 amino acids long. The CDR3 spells CASSLPTGDNYGYTF. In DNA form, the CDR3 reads TGTGCCAGCAGCTTACCGACAGGGGACAACTATGGCTACACCTTC. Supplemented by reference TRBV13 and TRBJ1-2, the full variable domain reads AAGVIQSPRHLIKEKRETATLKCYPIPRHDTVYWYQQGPGQDPQFLISFYEKMQSDKGSIPDRFSAQQFSDYHSELNMSSLELGDSALYFCASSLPTGDNYGYTFGSGTRLTVV.

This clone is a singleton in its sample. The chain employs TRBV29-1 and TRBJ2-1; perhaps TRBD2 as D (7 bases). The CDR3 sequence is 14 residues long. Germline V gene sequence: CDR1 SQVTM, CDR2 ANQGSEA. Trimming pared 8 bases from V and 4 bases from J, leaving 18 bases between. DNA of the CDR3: TGCAGCTCACTGGGGGGGCCGATTTACAATGAGCAGTTCTTC. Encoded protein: CSSLGGPIYNEQFF.

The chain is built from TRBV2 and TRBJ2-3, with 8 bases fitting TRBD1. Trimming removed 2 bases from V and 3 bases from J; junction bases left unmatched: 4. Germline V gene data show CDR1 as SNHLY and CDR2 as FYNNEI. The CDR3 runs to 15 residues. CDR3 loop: CASSEQGARTDTQYF. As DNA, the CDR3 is TGTGCCAGCAGTGAACAGGGGGCGCGGACAGATACGCAGTATTTT.

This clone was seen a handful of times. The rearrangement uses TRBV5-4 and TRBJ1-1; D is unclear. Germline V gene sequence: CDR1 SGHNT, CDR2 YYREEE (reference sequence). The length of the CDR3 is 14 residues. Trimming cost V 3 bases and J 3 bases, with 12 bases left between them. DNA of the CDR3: TGTGCCAGCAGCTCCTCCGGGCCATACACTGAAGCTTTCTTT. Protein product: CASSSSGPYTEAFF.

CDR3 sequence: CASSFSGAVSWYEQYF. CDR3 sequence (DNA): TGCGCCAGCAGCTTTTCGGGGGCGGTGAGTTGGTACGAGCAGTACTTC. The V call is TRBV5-1, the J call TRBJ2-7, with D perhaps given as TRBD1 or TRBD2 (6 bases each). This CDR3 is built from 16 residues. Germline-derived CDR1 and CDR2 are SGHRS and YFSETQ. Trimming took 2 bases from V and 4 from J, leaving 19 bases between them. Complete variable domain (other parts from reference TRBV5-1 and TRBJ2-7): KAGVTQTPRYLIKTRGQQVTLSCSPISGHRSVSWYQQTPGQGLQFLFEYFSETQRNKGNFPGRFSGRQFSNSRSEMNVSTLELGDSALYLCASSFSGAVSWYEQYFGPGTRLTVT.

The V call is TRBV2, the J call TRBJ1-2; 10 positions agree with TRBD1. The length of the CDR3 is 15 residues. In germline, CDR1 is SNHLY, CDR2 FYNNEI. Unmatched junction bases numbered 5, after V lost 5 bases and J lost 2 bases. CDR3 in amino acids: CASSLGDRGNYGYTF. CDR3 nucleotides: TGTGCCAGCAGTCTAGGGGACAGGGGCAACTATGGCTACACCTTC.

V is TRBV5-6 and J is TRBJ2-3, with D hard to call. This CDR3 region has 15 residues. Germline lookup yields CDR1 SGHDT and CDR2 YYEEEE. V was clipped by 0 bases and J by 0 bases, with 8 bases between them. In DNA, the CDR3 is TGTGCCAGCAGCTTGGCCGCCAGGAGCACAGATACGCAGTATTTT. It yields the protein CASSLAARSTDTQYF.

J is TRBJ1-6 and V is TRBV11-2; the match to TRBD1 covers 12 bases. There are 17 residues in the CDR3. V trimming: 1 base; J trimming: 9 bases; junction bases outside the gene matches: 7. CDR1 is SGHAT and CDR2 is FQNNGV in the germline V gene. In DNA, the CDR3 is TGTGCCAGCAGCTTAGTTCCGGGACAGGGGGCCGTTTCACCCCTCCACTTT. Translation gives CASSLVPGQGAVSPLHF.

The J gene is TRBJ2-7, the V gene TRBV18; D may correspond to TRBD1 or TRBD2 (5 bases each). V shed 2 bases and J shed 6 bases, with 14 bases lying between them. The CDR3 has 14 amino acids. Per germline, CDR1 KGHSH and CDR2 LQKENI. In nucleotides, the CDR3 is TGTGCCAGCTCACCATCGGCCAATGGGGGCGAGCAGTACTTC. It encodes CASSPSANGGEQYF.

The CDR3 bases are TGTGCCTGGAGTTATCTTGGGACAGGGATTAGCACAGATACGCAGTATTTT. Its protein is CAWSYLGTGISTDTQYF. The V gene is TRBV30, the J gene TRBJ2-3, with TRBD1 matching over 9 bases. With V trimmed by 2 bases and J by 0 bases, 9 bases remained unmatched. The CDR3 spans 17 residues. The germline V gene has CDR1 GTSNPN and CDR2 SVGIG (reference sequence).

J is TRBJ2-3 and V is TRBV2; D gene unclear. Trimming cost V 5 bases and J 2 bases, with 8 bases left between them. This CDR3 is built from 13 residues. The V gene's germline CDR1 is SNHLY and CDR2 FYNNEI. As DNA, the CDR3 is TGTGCCAGCAGTAAGAGACTCACAGATACGCAGTATTTT. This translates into CASSKRLTDTQYF.

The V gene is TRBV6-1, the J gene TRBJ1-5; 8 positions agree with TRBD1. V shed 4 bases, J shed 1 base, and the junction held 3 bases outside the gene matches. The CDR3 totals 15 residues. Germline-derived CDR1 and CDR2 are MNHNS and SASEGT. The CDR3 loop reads CASSGGQGSNQPQHF. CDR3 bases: TGTGCCAGCAGTGGAGGACAGGGAAGCAATCAGCCCCAGCATTTT.

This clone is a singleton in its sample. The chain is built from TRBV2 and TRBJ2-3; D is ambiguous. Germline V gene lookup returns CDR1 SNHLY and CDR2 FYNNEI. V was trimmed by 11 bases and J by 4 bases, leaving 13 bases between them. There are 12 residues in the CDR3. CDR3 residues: CAGRIGADTQYF. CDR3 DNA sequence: TGTGCCGGTAGGATTGGTGCAGATACGCAGTATTTT.

The CDR3 is CASSLRSSVGYTF. CDR3 DNA: TGTGCCAGCAGCTTGCGGTCATCGGTTGGCTACACCTTC. This sequence joins TRBV11-2 and TRBJ1-2, with D hard to call. This CDR3 has 13 residues. CDR1 and CDR2 (germline): SGHAT, FQNNGV. The V gene lost 3 bases and the J gene lost 7 bases, with 12 bases spanning the gap.

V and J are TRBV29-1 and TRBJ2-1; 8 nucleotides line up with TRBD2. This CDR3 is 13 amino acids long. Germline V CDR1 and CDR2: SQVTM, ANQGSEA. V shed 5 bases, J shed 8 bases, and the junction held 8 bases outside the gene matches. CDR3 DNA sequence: TGCAGCGTTATTTTTAGCGGGGTAGATGAGCAGTTCTTC. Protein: CSVIFSGVDEQFF.